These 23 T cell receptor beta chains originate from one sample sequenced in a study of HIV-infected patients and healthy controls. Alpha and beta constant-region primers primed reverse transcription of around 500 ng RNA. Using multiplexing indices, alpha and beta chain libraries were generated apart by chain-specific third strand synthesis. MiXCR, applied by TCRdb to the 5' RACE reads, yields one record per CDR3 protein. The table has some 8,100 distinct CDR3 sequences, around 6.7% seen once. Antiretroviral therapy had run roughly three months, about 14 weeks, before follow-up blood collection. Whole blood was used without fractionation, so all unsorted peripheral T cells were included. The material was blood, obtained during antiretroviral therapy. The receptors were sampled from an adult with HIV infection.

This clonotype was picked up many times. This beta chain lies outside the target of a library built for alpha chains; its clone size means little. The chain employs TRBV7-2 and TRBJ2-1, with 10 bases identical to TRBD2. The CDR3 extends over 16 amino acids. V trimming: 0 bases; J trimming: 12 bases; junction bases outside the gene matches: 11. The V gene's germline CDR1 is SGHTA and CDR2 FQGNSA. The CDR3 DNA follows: TGTGCCAGCAGCTTAGCCGGGACTAGCGACCCAATGGCGCAGTTCTTC. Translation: CASSLAGTSDPMAQFF.

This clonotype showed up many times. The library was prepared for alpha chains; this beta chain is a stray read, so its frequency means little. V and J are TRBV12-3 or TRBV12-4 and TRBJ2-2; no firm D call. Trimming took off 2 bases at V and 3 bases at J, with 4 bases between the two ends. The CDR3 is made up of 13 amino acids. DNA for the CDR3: TGTGCCAGCAGTTTACGGGACACCGGGGAGCTGTTTTTT. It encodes CASSLRDTGELFF.

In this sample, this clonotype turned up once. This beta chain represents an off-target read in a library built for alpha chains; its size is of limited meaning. The CDR3 spells CAIGGAGSSYEQYF. For the CDR3, the DNA is TGTGCCATCGGGGGGGCAGGGTCCTCCTACGAGCAGTACTTC. The chain recombines TRBV10-3 with TRBJ2-7, with a weak D call TRBD2 (7 bases). Trimming stripped 8 bases from V and 0 bases from J, with 14 bases between. Germline V CDR1 and CDR2: ENHRY, SYGVKD. The CDR3 is 14 amino acids.

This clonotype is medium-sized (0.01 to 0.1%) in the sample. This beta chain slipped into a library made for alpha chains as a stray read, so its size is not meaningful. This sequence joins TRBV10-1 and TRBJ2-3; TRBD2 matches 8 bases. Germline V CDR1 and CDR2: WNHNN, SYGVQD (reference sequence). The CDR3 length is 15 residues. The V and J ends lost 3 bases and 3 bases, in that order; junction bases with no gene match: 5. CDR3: CASSEGLASTDTQYF. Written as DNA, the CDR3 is TGCGCCAGCAGTGAAGGACTAGCATCTACAGATACGCAGTATTTT.

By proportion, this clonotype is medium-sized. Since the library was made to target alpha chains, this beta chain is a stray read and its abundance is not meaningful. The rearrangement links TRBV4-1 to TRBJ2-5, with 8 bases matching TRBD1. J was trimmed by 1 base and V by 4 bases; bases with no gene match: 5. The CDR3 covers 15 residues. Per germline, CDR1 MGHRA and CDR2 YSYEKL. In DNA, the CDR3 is TGCGCCAGCAGCCGATGGACAGGGAGCCAAGAGACCCAGTACTTC. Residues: CASSRWTGSQETQYF.

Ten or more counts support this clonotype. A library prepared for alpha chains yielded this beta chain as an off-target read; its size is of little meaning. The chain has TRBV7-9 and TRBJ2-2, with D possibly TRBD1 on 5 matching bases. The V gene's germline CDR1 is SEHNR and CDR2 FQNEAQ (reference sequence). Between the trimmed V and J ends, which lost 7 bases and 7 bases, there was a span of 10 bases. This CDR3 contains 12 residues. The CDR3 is CASTVRDGELFF. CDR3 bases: TGTGCCAGCACGGTCAGGGACGGGGAGCTGTTTTTT.

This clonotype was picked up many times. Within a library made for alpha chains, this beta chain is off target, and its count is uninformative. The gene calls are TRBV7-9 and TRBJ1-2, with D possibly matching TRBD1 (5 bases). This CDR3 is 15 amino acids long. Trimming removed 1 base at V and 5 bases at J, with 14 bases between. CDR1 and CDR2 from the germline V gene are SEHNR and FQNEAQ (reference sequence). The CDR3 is CASSLEGSGYYGYTF. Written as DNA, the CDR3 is TGTGCCAGCAGCTTAGAGGGGTCAGGGTATTATGGCTACACCTTC.

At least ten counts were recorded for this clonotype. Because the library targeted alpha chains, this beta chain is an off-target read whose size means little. The CDR3 sequence is CATSDGQAMNTEAFF. In DNA form, the CDR3 reads TGTGCCACCAGTGATGGTCAGGCGATGAACACTGAAGCTTTCTTT. The chain uses TRBV24-1 and TRBJ1-1, with D hard to call. There are 15 residues in the CDR3. The germline V and J ends were trimmed by 3 bases and 0 bases, with 10 bases remaining between them. Germline V CDR1 and CDR2: KGHDR, SFDVKD.

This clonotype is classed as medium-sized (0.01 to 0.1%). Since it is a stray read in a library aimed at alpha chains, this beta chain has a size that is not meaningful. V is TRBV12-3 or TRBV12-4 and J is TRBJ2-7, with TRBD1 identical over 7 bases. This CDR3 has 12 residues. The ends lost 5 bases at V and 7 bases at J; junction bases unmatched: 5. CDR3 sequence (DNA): TGTGCCAGCAGTAGACAGGGAAGTGAGCAGTACTTC. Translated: CASSRQGSEQYF.

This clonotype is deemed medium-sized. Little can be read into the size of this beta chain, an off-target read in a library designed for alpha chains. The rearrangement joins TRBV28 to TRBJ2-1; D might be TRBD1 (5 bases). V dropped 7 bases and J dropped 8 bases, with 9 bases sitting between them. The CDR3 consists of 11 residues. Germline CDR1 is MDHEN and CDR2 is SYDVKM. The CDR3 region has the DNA TGTGCCAGCACCAGGGAACATGAGCAGTTCTTC. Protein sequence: CASTREHEQFF.

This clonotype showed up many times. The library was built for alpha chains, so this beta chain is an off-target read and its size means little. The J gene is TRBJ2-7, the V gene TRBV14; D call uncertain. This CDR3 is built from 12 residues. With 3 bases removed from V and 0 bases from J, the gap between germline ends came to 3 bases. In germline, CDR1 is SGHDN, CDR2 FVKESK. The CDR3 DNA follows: TGTGCCAGCAGCCAGAGCTCCTACGAGCAGTACTTC. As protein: CASSQSSYEQYF.

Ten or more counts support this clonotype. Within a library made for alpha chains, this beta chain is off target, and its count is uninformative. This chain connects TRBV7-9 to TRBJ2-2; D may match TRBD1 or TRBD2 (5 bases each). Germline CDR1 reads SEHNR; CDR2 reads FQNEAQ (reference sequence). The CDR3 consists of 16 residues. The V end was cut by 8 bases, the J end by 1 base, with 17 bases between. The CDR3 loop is CASQKPGTGNTGELFF. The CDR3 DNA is TGTGCCAGCCAAAAACCCGGGACGGGGAACACCGGGGAGCTGTTTTTT.

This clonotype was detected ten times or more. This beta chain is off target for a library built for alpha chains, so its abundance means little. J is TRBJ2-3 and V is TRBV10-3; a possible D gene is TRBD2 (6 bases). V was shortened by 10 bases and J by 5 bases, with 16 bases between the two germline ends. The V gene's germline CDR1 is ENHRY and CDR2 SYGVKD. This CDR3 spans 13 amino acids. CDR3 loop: CATLGRLEDTQYF. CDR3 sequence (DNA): TGTGCCACGCTAGGGAGGCTGGAAGATACGCAGTATTTT.

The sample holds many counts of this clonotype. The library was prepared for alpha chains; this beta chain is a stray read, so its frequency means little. CDR3: CASSLSGTTYEQYF. The CDR3 nucleotides are TGTGCCAGCAGCTTATCAGGGACAACCTACGAGCAGTACTTC. This sequence joins TRBV7-9 and TRBJ2-7; D may be TRBD1 (6 bases). Between the trimmed V and J ends, which lost 2 bases and 2 bases, there was a span of 10 bases. This CDR3 spans 14 amino acids. Germline V gives CDR1 SEHNR, CDR2 FQNEAQ (reference sequence).

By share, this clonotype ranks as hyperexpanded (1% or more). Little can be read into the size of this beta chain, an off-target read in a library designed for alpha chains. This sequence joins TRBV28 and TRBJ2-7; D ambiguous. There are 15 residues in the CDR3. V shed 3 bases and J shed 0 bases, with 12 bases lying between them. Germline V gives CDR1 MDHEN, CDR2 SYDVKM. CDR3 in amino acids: CASSFENSPSYEQYF. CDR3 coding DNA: TGTGCCAGCAGTTTTGAGAACAGCCCCTCCTACGAGCAGTACTTC. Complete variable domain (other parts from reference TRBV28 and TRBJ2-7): DVKVTQSSRYLVKRTGEKVFLECVQDMDHENMFWYRQDPGLGLRLIYFSYDVKMKEKGDIPEGYSVSREKKERFSLILESASTNQTSMYLCASSFENSPSYEQYFGPGTRLTVT.

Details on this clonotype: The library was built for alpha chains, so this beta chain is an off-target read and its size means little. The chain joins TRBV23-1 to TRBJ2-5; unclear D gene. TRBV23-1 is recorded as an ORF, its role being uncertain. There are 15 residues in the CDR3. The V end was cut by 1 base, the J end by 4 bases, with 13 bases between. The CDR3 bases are TGCGCCAGCAGTCAATGGATCCCGGGCGGAGAGACCCAGTACTTC. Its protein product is CASSQWIPGGETQYF.

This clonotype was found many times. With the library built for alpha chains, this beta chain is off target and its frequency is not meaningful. The CDR3 sequence is CASSPDGVGNQPQHF. Here the CDR3 DNA reads TGTGCCAGCAGCCCCGACGGGGTAGGCAATCAGCCCCAGCATTTT. This chain joins TRBV3-1 and TRBJ1-5; D is uncertain. V shed 4 bases and J shed 2 bases, with 12 bases lying between them. This CDR3 is 15 amino acids long. The germline gives CDR1 LGHDT, CDR2 YNNKEL (reference sequence). Supplemented by reference TRBV3-1 and TRBJ1-5, the full variable domain reads DTAVSQTPKYLVTQMGNDKSIKCEQNLGHDTMYWYKQDSKKFLKIMFSYNNKELIINETVPNRFSPKSPDKAHLNLHINSLELGDSAVYFCASSPDGVGNQPQHFGDGTRLSIL.

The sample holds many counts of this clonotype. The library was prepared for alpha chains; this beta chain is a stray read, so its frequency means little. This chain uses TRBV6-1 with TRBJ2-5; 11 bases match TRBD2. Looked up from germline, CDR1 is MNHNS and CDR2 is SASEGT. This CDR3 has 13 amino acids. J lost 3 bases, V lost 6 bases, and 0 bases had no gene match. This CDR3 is CASRLAGEETQYF. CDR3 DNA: TGTGCCAGCAGACTAGCGGGGGAAGAGACCCAGTACTTC.

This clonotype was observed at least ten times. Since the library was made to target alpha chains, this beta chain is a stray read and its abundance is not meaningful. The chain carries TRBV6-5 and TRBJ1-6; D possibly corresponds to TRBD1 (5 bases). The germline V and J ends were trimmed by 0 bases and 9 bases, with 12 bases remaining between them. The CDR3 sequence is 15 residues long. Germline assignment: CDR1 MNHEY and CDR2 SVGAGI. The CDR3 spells CASSYSTQGTSPLHF. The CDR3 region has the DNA TGTGCCAGCAGTTACTCGACCCAGGGAACTTCACCCCTCCACTTT.

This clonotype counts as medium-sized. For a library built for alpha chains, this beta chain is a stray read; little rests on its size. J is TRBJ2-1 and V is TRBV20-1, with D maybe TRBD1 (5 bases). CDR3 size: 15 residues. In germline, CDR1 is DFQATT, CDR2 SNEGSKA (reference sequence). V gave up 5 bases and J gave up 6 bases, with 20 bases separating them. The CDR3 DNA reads TGCAGTGCTCCCCGTGGGGCCTCGATCCCCAATGAGCAGTTCTTC. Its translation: CSAPRGASIPNEQFF.

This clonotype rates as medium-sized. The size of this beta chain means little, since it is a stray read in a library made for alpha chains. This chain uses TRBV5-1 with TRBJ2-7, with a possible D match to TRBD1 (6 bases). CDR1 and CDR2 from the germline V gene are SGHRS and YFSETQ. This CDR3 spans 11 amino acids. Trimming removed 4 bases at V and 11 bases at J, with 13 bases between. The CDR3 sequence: CASSPGDIKYF. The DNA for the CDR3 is TGCGCCAGCAGCCCAGGGGACATTAAGTACTTC.

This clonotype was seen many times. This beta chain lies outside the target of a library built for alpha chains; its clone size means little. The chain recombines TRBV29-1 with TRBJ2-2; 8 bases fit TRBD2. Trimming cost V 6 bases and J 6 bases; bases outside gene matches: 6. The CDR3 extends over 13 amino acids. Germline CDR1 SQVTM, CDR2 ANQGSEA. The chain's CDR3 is CSVGTSPPGELFF. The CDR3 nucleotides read TGCAGCGTGGGGACTAGTCCCCCCGGGGAGCTGTTTTTT.

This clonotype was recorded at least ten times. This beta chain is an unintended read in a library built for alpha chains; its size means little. CDR3 coding DNA: TGTGCCAGCAGTCTCTCAGGGATAGGGGCCAACGTCCTGACTTTC. Amino acids: CASSLSGIGANVLTF. The rearrangement joins TRBV6-5 to TRBJ2-6, with TRBD1 as a possible D gene (5 bases). With 5 bases removed from V and 4 bases from J, the gap between germline ends came to 12 bases. Per the germline V gene, CDR1 is MNHEY and CDR2 is SVGAGI. This CDR3 contains 15 residues.